This TCR beta chain was sequenced during a study of blood T cell repertoires in COVID-19 (TCRdb year 2020). A note on the overall study: Collaborator samples came from the United States, Italy and Spain and covered acute and convalescent phases of COVID-19. A de-identified subject ID, COVID-19 status, age in years and sex were almost always included in the sample metadata. Where available, HLA class I and class II types were taken from metadata supplied by the sample provider and were not determined by assay-based typing. Deeply sampled blood TCRbeta repertoires from subjects exposed to, actively infected with, or recovered from COVID-19 were included in the dataset. The samples were drawn from two sources: the first 160 participants of the ongoing ImmuneRACE study, and over 950 subjects contributed by 6 global collaborators. The material from the prospective study consisted of cDNA or gDNA derived from T cells, B-cell-depleted T cells, or PBMCs. The repertoires were made available in a free public database intended to serve as a resource for research on the immune response to SARS-CoV-2. Overall study outcomes, separate from this receptor: The amount of clinical and demographic metadata varied by source and participant and was provided uncurated.

Each collaborating institution followed its own protocols to collect whole blood in K2EDTA tubes. For TCRbeta analysis, collaborator samples were shipped as frozen whole blood, as isolated PBMCs, or as DNA extracted from either sample type. With regard to this clone: Its antigen remains unidentified. Nothing much larger sits one base from this clone, and base qualities are not available.

The immunoSEQ Assay, a bias-controlled multiplex PCR, was used to amplify TCRbeta CDR3 regions from genomic DNA. As for the authors' bioinformatics: Nucleated cell counts per sample were estimated from amplification of reference gene primers within the assay. To quantify the absolute abundance of each unique TCRbeta CDR3 rearrangement, sequence reads were collapsed and filtered. For each sample, productive Simpson clonality was calculated as the square root of Simpson's diversity index over productive rearrangements. TCRdb took over this immuneACCESS table, retaining in-frame rearrangements with V and J assigned. Such tables are incomplete; in checked studies, under half of the missing clones stem from an unresolved V gene, and the remainder is unexplained. V and J calls and clone size are given by that table; D and trimming were obtained from the DNA. The sample records approximately 110,000 clones, approximately 90% of which are singletons. In total, the top ten clones hold approximately 1.1% of the sample.

The germline V gene (reference sequence) provides CDR1 SEHNR and CDR2 FQNEAQ. Including the terminal cysteine and phenylalanine, the CDR3 comprises 16 residues. Here the CDR3 DNA is all that survives: 48 bases in frame from base 1. Trimming costs V 5 bases and J 3 bases, and their ends lie 16 bases apart. Sequencing was done on a sample of peripheral blood. The clonotype comes from a human donor in a cohort sampled during active COVID-19. This receptor chain uses TRBV7-9 and TRBJ1-4, with no D gene named confidently. The DNA is TGTGCCAGCAGCCCGTCCTGGGCAGAAGCTAATGAAAAACTGTTTTTT. Its product reads: CASSPSWAEANEKLFF.